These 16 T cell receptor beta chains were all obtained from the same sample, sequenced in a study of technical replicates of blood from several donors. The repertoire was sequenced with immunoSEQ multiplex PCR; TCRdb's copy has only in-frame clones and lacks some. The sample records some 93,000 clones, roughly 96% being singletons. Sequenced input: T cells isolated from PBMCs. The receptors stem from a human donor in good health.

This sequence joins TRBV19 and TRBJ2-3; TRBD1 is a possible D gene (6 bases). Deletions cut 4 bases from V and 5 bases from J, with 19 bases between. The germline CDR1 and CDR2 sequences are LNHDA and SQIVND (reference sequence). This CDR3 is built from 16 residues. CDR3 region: CASSTLGAGIQDTQYF. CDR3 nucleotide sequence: TGTGCCAGTAGTACCCTGGGGGCAGGGATTCAAGATACGCAGTATTTT.

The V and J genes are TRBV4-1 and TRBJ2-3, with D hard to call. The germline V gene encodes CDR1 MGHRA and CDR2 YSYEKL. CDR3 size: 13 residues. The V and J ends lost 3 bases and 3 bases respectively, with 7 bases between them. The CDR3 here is CASSHGLTDTQYF. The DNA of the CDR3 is TGCGCCAGCAGCCACGGGTTGACAGATACGCAGTATTTT.

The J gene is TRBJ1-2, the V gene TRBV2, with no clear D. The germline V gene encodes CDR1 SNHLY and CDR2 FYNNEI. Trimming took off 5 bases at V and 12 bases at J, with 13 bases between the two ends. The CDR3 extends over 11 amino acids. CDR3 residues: CASSQNPNHTF. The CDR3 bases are TGTGCCAGCAGTCAAAACCCTAACCACACCTTC.

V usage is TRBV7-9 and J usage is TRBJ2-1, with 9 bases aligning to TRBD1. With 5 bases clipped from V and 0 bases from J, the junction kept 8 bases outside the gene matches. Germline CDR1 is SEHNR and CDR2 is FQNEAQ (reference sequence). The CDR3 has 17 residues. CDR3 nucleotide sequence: TGTGCCAGCAGCCCGGGGACAGGGTTCAGCTCCTACAATGAGCAGTTCTTC. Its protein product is CASSPGTGFSSYNEQFF. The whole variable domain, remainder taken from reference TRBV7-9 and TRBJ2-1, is DTGVSQNPRHKITKRGQNVTFRCDPISEHNRLYWYRQTLGQGPEFLTYFQNEAQLEKSRLLSDRFSAERPKGSFSTLEIQRTEQGDSAMYLCASSPGTGFSSYNEQFFGPGTRLTVL.

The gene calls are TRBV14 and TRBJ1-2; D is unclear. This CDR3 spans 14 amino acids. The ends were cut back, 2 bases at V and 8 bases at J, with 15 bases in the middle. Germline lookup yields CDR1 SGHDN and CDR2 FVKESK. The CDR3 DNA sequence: TGTGCCAGCAGCCAAAGCGGGGAACCGGGGGGCTACACCTTC. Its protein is CASSQSGEPGGYTF.

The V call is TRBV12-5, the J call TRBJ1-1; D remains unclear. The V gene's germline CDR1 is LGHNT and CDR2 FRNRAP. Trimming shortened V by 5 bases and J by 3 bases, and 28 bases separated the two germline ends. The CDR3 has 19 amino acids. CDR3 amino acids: CASGRSAGIWGMDDTEAFF. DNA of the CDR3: TGTGCTAGTGGTCGGTCCGCCGGGATCTGGGGTATGGATGACACTGAAGCTTTCTTT.

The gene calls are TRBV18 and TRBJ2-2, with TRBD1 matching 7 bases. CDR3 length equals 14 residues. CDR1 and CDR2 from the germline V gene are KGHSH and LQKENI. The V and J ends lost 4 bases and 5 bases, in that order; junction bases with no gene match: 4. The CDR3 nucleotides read TGTGCCAGCTCACTGGGACAGTCTACCGGGGAGCTGTTTTTT. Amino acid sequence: CASSLGQSTGELFF.

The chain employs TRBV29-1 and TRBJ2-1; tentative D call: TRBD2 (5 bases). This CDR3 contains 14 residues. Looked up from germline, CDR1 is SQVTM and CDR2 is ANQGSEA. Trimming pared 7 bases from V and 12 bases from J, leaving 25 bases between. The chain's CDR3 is CSAGPRLSGGGQFF. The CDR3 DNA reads TGCAGCGCTGGGCCCCGACTTTCCGGAGGTGGGCAGTTCTTC.

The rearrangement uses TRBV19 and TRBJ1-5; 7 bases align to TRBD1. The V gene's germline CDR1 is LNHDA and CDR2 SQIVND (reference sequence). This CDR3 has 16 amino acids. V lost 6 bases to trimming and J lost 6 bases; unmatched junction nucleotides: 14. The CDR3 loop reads CASRQWGTGDGQPQHF. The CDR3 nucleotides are TGTGCCAGTAGGCAATGGGGCACAGGGGACGGTCAGCCCCAGCATTTT. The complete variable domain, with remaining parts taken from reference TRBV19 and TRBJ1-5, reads DGGITQSPKYLFRKEGQNVTLSCEQNLNHDAMYWYRQDPGQGLRLIYYSQIVNDFQKGDIAEGYSVSREKKESFPLTVTSAQKNPTAFYLCASRQWGTGDGQPQHFGDGTRLSIL.

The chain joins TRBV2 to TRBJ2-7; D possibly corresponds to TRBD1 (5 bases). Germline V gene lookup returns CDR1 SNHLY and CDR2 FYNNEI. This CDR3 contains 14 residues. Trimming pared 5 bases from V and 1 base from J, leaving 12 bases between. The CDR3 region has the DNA TGTGCCAGCAGTCGGGCAGGGCCATCCTACGAGCAGTACTTC. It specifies CASSRAGPSYEQYF.

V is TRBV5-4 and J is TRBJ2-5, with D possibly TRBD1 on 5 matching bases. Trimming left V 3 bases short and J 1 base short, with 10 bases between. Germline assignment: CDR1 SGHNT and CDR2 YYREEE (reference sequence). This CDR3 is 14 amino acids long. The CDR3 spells CASSSRAGQETQYF. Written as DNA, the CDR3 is TGTGCCAGCAGCTCCAGGGCCGGCCAAGAGACCCAGTACTTC.

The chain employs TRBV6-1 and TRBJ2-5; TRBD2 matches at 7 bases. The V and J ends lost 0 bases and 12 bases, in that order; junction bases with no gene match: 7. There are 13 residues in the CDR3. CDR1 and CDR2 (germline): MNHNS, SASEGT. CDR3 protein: CASSEAGSGREYF. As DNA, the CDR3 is TGTGCCAGCAGTGAAGCGGGTAGCGGGCGGGAGTACTTC.

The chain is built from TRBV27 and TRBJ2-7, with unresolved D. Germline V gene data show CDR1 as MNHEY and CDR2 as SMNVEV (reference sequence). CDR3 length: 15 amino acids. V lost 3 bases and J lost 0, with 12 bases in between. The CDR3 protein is CASSLFPASSYEQYF. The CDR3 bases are TGTGCCAGCAGTTTGTTCCCTGCTAGCTCCTACGAGCAGTACTTC.

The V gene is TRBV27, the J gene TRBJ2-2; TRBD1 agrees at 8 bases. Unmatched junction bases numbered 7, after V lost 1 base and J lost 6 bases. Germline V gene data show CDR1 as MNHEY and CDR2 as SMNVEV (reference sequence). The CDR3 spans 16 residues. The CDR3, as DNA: TGTGCCAGCAGTTTATTCTCCAGGGGGCTGGCCGGGGAGCTGTTTTTT. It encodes CASSLFSRGLAGELFF.

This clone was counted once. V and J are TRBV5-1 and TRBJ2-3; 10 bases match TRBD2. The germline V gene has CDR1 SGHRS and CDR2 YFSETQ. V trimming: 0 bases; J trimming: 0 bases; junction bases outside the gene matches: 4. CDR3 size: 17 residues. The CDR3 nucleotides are TGCGCCAGCAGCTTGGGGGGACTAGCGATCAGCACAGATACGCAGTATTTT. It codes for CASSLGGLAISTDTQYF.

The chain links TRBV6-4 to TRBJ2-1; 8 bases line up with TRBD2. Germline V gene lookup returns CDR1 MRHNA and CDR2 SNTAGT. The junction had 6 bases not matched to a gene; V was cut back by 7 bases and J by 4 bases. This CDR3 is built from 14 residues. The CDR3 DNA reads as TGTGCCAGCAAGCCACTAGCGGCGTACAATGAGCAGTTCTTC. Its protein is CASKPLAAYNEQFF.